These T cell receptor beta chains were read from a single sample in a study of CD4 T cells in relation to SARS-CoV-2 and coronaviruses. No antigens are known for them. The table came from immunoSEQ multiplex PCR; TCRdb's copy has only in-frame clones and leaves some out. The profile covers over 25,000 clones, with 75% appearing a single time and 13% taken by the ten largest. Material: CD4+ T cells from PBMCs, cultured in vitro. Receptors originate from a human donor in good health. Each CDR3 is given with its conserved first and last residue. D genes are given only for firm matches. Some rows mark clone size as missing; the rest say once, few, many or name a class of expanded clone.

>-|-|TRBJ1-1|TRBV15
CATKSRRDTEAFF
TGTGCCACCAAGAGTAGAAGGGATACTGAAGCTTTCTTT
>-|-|TRBJ1-5|TRBV16
CASSQRSGDQPQHF
TGTGCCAGCAGCCAAAGGTCAGGGGATCAGCCCCAGCATTTT
>-|-|TRBJ2-1|TRBV12-3/TRBV12-4
CASSKVGWEQFF
TGTGCCAGCAGTAAGGTGGGCTGGGAACAGTTCTTC
>-|-|TRBJ2-5|TRBV5-1
CASRRELGETQYF
TGCGCCAGCAGAAGAGAGCTAGGAGAGACCCAGTACTTC
>TRBD1|-|TRBJ1-1|TRBV6-1
CASSERQGLASNTEAFF
TGTGCCAGCAGTGAAAGACAGGGGCTAGCTTCGAACACTGAAGCTTTCTTT
>-|-|TRBJ1-2|TRBV2
CASSEGFWGNYGYTF
TGTGCCAGCAGTGAAGGCTTCTGGGGTAACTATGGCTACACCTTC
>-|-|TRBJ1-6|TRBV18
CASSPGGAANSPLHF
TGTGCCAGCTCACCAGGTGGGGCTGCCAATTCACCCCTCCACTTT
>-|-|TRBJ1-2|TRBV4-3
CASSQDTGSDGYTF
TGCGCCAGCAGCCAAGATACGGGTAGTGATGGCTACACCTTC
>TRBD1|few|TRBJ2-1|TRBV5-5
CASSLWDRGRHEQFF
TGTGCCAGCAGCCTGTGGGACAGGGGGCGTCATGAGCAGTTCTTC
>-|-|TRBJ1-1|TRBV28
CASSLGGRGTEAFF
TGTGCCAGCAGTTTAGGGGGTCGTGGCACTGAAGCTTTCTTT
>TRBD1|-|TRBJ2-5|TRBV19
CASSRQQGVRETQYF
TGTGCCAGTAGTAGACAACAGGGGGTGCGGGAGACCCAGTACTTC
>-|-|TRBJ1-1|TRBV7-2
CASSRTGGGSEAFF
TGTGCCAGCAGCCGCACCGGGGGTGGGTCTGAAGCTTTCTTT
>TRBD1|-|TRBJ2-6|TRBV6-5
CASSYHDRAGANVLTF
TGTGCCAGCAGTTACCACGACAGGGCTGGGGCCAACGTCCTGACTTTC
>-|-|TRBJ2-7|TRBV9
CASSVDKGSPYEQYF
TGTGCCAGCAGCGTAGATAAAGGGTCGCCCTACGAGCAGTACTTC
>-|-|TRBJ1-4|TRBV2
CASNPVSGEKLFF
TGTGCCAGCAACCCGGTTTCGGGAGAAAAACTGTTTTTT
>-|-|TRBJ2-2|TRBV27
CASSFRTANTGELFF
TGTGCCAGCAGTTTCAGAACCGCGAACACCGGGGAGCTGTTTTTT
>-|-|TRBJ2-5|TRBV5-4
CASSYLGKETQYF
TGTGCCAGCAGCTACTTGGGAAAAGAGACCCAGTACTTC
>-|-|TRBJ1-2|TRBV5-4
CASSSGLAMGYTF
TGTGCCAGCAGCTCCGGACTGGCCATGGGCTACACCTTC
>TRBD1|few|TRBJ2-2|TRBV7-3
CASSPAGTGNTGELFF
TGTGCCAGCAGCCCCGCCGGGACAGGGAACACCGGGGAGCTGTTTTTT
>TRBD2|few|TRBJ2-1|TRBV6-2/TRBV6-3
CASSYSASGRGGFF
TGTGCCAGCAGTTACTCGGCTAGCGGGAGGGGGGGCTTCTTC
>-|few|TRBJ1-6|TRBV9
CASSPERGSPLHF
TGTGCCAGCAGCCCGGAGCGTGGTTCACCCCTCCACTTT
>-|-|TRBJ1-5|TRBV7-8
CASSPAGGHNQPQHF
TGTGCCAGCAGCCCAGCGGGAGGCCATAATCAGCCCCAGCATTTT
>-|-|TRBJ1-2|TRBV4-3
CASSQDRTPNYGYTF
TGCGCCAGCAGCCAAGACCGGACACCAAACTATGGCTACACCTTC